The 9 T cell receptor beta chains below were found in one sample sequenced in a study of T cell repertoires in cytomegalovirus infection. MiXCR was run by TCRdb on the reads, yielding one entry per CDR3 protein. The sample has approximately 250,000 distinct CDR3 sequences; 6.5% are singletons. The sequencing sample was made of PBMCs. These receptors came from a human donor in good health (CMV status not recorded). Some clones in this sample may be carry-over from other donors' samples.

The table lists this clonotype with a few counts. The chain combines TRBV2 with TRBJ1-4; possible D gene TRBD1, 5 bases. Trimming shortened V by 8 bases and J by 5 bases, and 12 bases separated the two germline ends. CDR3 length: 13 amino acids. The germline V gene has CDR1 SNHLY and CDR2 FYNNEI. CDR3 nucleotides: TGTGCCAGCTCTTCCGGGGCCAATGAAAAACTGTTTTTT. It codes for CASSSGANEKLFF.

This clonotype was observed many times. The rearrangement joins TRBV29-1 to TRBJ1-1; D gene uncertain. CDR1 is SQVTM and CDR2 is ANQGSEA in the germline V gene. V was cut by 4 bases and J by 1 base, with 10 bases left in between. The CDR3 covers 13 residues. The CDR3 loop is CSVVTKGNTEAFF. The CDR3 coding sequence is TGCAGCGTTGTTACAAAGGGGAACACTGAAGCTTTCTTT.

This clonotype was counted many times. The chain links TRBV7-8 to TRBJ2-3; 7 bases agree with TRBD2. In germline, CDR1 is SGHVS, CDR2 FQNEAQ. CDR3 size: 17 residues. V lost 1 base and J lost 2; bases outside the gene matches: 9. Written as DNA, the CDR3 is TGTGCCAGCAGCTTAGACCCGGGGGGATCTTACACAGATACGCAGTATTTT. This codes for CASSLDPGGSYTDTQYF. The complete variable domain, with remaining parts taken from reference TRBV7-8 and TRBJ2-3, reads GAGVSQSPRYKVAKRGQDVALRCDPISGHVSLFWYQQALGQGPEFLTYFQNEAQLDKSGLPSDRFFAERPEGSVSTLKIQRTQQEDSAVYLCASSLDPGGSYTDTQYFGPGTRLTVL.

On this clonotype: The junction does not match germline at one end; this may be a read error. The chain employs TRBV20-1 and TRBJ2-3, with 13 bases matching TRBD2. The CDR3 length is 15 residues. Germline CDR1 is DFQATT and CDR2 is SNEGSKA (reference sequence). DNA for the CDR3: TGCAGTGCGAGAGGACTAGCGGGGGCTGGGGATACGCAGTATTTT. Protein: CSARGLAGAGDTQYF.

This clonotype was picked up many times. The chain joins TRBV10-2 to TRBJ2-2; 9 bases match TRBD2. The germline V gene encodes CDR1 WSHSY and CDR2 SAAADI. The CDR3 extends over 14 amino acids. With 2 bases clipped from V and 9 bases from J, the junction kept 4 bases outside the gene matches. This CDR3 reads CASSEIAGERELFF. The CDR3 bases are TGCGCCAGCAGTGAGATAGCGGGGGAGCGGGAGCTGTTTTTT.

Ten or more counts support this clonotype. This chain links TRBV6-1 with TRBJ1-2; D not certain. Germline V gene sequence: CDR1 MNHNS, CDR2 SASEGT. V was shortened by 5 bases and J by 7 bases, with 14 bases between the two germline ends. There are 13 residues in the CDR3. Written as DNA, the CDR3 is TGTGCCAGCAGTCCTCCCGGTCTCGGTGGCTACACCTTC. This translates into CASSPPGLGGYTF.

This chain uses TRBV30 with TRBJ1-1, with D unresolved. CDR1 is GTSNPN and CDR2 is SVGIG in the germline V gene (reference sequence). CDR3 length: 14 residues. Between the trimmed V and J ends, which lost 4 bases and 0 bases, there was a span of 12 bases. In DNA, the CDR3 is TGTGCCTGGAACTCCGGGGAAATGAACACTGAAGCTTTCTTT. It specifies CAWNSGEMNTEAFF. Full variable domain (missing parts from reference TRBV30 and TRBJ1-1): SQTIHQWPATLVQPVGSPLSLECTVEGTSNPNLYWYRQAAGRGLQLLFYSVGIGQISSEVPQNLSASRPQDRQFILSSKKLLLSDSGFYLCAWNSGEMNTEAFFGQGTRLTVV.

This clonotype was seen at least ten times. The rearrangement links TRBV28 to TRBJ2-5; 9 positions match TRBD1. Per germline, CDR1 MDHEN and CDR2 SYDVKM. J gave up 4 bases and V 4 bases, and 10 bases lay outside the gene matches. The CDR3 length is 16 residues. In DNA, the CDR3 is TGTGCCAGCAGTTCCTTGACAGGGGGGACGGGAGAGACCCAGTACTTC. This gives the protein CASSSLTGGTGETQYF.

The chain couples TRBV28 to TRBJ2-7; D possibly uses TRBD1 or TRBD2 (5 bases each). The CDR3 is 12 amino acids. Germline V gene lookup returns CDR1 MDHEN and CDR2 SYDVKM. V lost 11 bases and J 4 bases, leaving 15 bases between the germline ends. Here the CDR3 reads CAFEGNRYEQYF. In nucleotides, the CDR3 is TGTGCCTTTGAGGGGAATCGGTACGAGCAGTACTTC.